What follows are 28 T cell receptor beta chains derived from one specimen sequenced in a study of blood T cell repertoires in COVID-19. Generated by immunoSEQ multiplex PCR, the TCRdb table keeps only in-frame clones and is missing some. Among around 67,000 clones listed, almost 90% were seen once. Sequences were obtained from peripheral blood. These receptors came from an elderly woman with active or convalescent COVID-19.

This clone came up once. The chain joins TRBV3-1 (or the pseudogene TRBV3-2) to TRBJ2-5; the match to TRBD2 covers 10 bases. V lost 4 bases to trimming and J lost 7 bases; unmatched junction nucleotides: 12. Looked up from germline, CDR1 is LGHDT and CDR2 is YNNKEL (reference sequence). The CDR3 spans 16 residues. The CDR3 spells CASSRRTSGDSGTQYF. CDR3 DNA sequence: TGTGCCAGCAGCCGACGGACTAGCGGCGATTCGGGGACCCAGTACTTC.

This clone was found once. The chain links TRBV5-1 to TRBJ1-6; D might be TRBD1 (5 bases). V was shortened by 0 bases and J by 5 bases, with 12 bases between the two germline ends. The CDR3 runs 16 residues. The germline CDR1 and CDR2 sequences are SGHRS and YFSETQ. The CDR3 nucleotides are TGCGCCAGCAGCTTGGGTCAGGGAGGCAATAATTCACCCCTCCACTTT. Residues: CASSLGQGGNNSPLHF.

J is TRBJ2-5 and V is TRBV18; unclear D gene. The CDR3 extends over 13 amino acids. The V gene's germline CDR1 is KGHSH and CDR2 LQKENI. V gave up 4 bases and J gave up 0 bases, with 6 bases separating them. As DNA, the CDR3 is TGTGCCAGCTCACAACAAAACCAAGAGACCCAGTACTTC. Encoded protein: CASSQQNQETQYF.

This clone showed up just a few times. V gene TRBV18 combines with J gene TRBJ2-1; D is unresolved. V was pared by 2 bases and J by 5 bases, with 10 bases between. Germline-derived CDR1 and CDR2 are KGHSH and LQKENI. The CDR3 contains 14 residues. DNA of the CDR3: TGTGCCAGCTCACCATACGCGGAAGACAATGAGCAGTTCTTC. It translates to CASSPYAEDNEQFF.

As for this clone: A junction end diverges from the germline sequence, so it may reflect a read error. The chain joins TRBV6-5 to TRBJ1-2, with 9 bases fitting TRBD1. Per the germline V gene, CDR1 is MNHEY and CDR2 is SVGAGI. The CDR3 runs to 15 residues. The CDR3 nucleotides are TGTGCTAGCAGGGATGGGGACAGGGACTATAGTGGCTACACCTTC. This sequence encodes CASRDGDRDYSGYTF.

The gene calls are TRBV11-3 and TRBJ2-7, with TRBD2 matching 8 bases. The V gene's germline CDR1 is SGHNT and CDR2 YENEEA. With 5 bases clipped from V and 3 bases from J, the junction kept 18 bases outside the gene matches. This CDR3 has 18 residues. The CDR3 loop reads CASSPRGLAGQLIYEQYF. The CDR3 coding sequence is TGTGCCAGCAGCCCTAGAGGTCTAGCGGGCCAACTTATCTACGAGCAGTACTTC.

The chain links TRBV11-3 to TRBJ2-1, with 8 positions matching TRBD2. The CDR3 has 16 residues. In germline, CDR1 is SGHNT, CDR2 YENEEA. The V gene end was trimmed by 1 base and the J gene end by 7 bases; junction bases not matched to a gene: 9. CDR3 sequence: CASSLAPGGPSNEQFF. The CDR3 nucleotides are TGTGCCAGCAGCTTAGCACCGGGGGGGCCTAGTAATGAGCAGTTCTTC.

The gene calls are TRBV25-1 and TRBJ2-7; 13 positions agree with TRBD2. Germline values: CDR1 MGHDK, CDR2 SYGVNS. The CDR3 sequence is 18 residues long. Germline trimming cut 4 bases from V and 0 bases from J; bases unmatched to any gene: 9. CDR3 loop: CASSGPIGLAGVSYEQYF. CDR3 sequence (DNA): TGTGCCAGCAGTGGCCCCATCGGACTAGCGGGGGTCTCCTACGAGCAGTACTTC.

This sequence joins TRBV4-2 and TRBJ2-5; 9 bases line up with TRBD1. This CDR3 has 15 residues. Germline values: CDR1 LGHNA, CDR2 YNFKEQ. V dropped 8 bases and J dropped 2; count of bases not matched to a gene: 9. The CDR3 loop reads CASANTGGWQETQYF. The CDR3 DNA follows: TGTGCCAGCGCCAACACAGGGGGCTGGCAAGAGACCCAGTACTTC.

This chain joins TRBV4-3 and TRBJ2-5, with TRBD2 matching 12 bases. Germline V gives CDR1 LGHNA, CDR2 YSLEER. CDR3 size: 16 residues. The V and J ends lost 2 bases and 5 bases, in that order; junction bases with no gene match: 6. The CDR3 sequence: CASSQTLAGGQETQYF. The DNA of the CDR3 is TGCGCCAGCAGCCAAACTCTAGCGGGGGGGCAGGAGACCCAGTACTTC.

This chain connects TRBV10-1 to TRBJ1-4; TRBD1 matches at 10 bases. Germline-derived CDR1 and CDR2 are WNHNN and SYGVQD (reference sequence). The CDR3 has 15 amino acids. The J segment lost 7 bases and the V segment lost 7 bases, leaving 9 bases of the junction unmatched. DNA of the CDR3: TGCGCCAGCACTAGGACAGGGGGTAGTAGTGAAAAACTGTTTTTT. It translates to CASTRTGGSSEKLFF.

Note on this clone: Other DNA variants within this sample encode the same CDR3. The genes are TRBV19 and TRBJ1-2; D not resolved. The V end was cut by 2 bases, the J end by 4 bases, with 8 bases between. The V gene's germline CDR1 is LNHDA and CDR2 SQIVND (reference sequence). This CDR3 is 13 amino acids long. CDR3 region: CASSISRVYGYTF. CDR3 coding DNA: TGTGCCAGTAGTATAAGCCGGGTCTATGGCTACACCTTC.

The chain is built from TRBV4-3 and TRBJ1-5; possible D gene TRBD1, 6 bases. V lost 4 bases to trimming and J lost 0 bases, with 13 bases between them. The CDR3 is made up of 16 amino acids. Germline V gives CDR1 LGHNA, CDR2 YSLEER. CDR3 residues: CASSPHRDYSNQPQHF. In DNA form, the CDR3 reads TGCGCCAGCAGCCCCCACAGGGATTATAGCAATCAGCCCCAGCATTTT.

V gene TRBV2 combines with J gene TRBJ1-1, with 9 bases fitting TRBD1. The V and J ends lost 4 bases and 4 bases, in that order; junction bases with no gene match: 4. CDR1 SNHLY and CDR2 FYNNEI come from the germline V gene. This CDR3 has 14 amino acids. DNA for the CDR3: TGTGCCAGCAGTGTAGGACAGGGGTTCACTGAAGCTTTCTTT. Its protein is CASSVGQGFTEAFF.

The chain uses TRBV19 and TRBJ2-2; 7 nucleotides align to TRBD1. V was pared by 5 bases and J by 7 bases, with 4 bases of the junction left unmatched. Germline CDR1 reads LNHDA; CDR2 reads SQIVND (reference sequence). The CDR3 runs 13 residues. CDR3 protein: CASSGRQGGELFF. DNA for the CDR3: TGTGCCAGTAGTGGGAGACAGGGCGGGGAGCTGTTTTTT.

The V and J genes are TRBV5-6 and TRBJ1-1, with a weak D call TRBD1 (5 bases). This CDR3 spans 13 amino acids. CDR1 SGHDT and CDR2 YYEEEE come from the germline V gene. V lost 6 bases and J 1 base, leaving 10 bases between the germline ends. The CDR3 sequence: CASNRGQNTEAFF. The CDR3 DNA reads TGTGCCAGCAACCGTGGACAGAACACTGAAGCTTTCTTT.

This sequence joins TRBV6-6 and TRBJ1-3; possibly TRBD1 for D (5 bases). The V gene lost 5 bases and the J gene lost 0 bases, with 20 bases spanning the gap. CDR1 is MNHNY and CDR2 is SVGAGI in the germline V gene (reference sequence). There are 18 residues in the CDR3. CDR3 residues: CASSPKFRQLSSGNTIYF. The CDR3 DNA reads TGTGCCAGCAGTCCTAAATTCCGACAGCTTTCCTCTGGAAACACCATATATTTT.

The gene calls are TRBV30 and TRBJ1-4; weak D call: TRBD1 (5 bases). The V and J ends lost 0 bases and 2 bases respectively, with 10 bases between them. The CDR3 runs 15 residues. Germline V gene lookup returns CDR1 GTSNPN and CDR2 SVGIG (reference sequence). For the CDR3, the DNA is TGTGCCTGGAGTGTACCGGGGGGGACTAATGAAAAACTGTTTTTT. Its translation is CAWSVPGGTNEKLFF.

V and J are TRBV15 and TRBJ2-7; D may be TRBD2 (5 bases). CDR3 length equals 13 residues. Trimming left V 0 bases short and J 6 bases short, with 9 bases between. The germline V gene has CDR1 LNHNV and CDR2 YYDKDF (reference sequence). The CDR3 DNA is TGTGCCACCAGCAGAGATCGCCGGGGCGAGCAGTACTTC. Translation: CATSRDRRGEQYF.

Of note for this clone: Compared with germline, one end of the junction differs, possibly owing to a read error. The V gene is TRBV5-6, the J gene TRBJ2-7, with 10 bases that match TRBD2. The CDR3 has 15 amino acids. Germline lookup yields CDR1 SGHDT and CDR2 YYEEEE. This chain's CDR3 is CTSSLVASGGYEQYF. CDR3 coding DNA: TGTACCAGCAGCTTGGTTGCTAGCGGGGGTTACGAGCAGTACTTC.

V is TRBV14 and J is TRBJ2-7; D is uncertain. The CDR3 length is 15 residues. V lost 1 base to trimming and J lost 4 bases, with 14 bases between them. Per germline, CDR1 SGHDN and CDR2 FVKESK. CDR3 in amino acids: CASSQGVTPRYEQYF. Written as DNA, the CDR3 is TGTGCCAGCAGCCAAGGGGTGACCCCTAGGTACGAGCAGTACTTC.

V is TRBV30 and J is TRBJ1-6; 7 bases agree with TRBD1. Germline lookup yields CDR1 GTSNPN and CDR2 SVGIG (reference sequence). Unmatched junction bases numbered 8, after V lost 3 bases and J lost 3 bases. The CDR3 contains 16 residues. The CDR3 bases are TGTGCCTGGAGCAGGGACAGACCGCTCTATAATTCACCCCTCCACTTT. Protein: CAWSRDRPLYNSPLHF.

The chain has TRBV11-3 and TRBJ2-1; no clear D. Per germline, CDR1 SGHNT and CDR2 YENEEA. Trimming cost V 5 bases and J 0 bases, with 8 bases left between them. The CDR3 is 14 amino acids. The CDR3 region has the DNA TGTGCCAGCAGCCTCCTAAGCTCCTACAATGAGCAGTTCTTC. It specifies CASSLLSSYNEQFF. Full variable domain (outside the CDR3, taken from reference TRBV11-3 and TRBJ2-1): EAGVVQSPRYKIIEKKQPVAFWCNPISGHNTLYWYLQNLGQGPELLIRYENEEAVDDSQLPKDRFSAERLKGVDSTLKIQPAELGDSAVYLCASSLLSSYNEQFFGPGTRLTVL.

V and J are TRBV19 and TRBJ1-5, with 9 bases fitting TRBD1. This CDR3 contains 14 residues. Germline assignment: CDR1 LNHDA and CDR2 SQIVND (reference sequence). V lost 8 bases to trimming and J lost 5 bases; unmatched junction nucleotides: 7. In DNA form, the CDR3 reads TGTGCCAGTGCCCGGGACAGGGACCATCAGCCCCAGCATTTT. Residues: CASARDRDHQPQHF.

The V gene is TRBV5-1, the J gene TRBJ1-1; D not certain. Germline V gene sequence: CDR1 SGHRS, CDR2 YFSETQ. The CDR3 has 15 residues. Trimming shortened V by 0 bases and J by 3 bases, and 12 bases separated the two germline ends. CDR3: CASSLDWSRDTEAFF. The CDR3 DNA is TGCGCCAGCAGCTTGGATTGGAGCCGGGACACTGAAGCTTTCTTT.

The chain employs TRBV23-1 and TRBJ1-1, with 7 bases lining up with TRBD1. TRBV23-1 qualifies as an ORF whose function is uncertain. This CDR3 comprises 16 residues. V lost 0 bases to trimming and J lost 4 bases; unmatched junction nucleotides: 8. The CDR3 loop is CASSQSVQGVGTEAFF. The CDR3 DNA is TGCGCCAGCAGTCAATCGGTGCAGGGGGTGGGCACTGAAGCTTTCTTT.

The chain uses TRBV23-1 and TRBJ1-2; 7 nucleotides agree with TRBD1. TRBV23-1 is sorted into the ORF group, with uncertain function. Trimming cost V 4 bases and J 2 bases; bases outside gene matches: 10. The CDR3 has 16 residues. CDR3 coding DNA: TGCGCCAGCAGTCCAAATGGGCAGGGGGTAAACTATGGCTACACCTTC. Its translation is CASSPNGQGVNYGYTF.

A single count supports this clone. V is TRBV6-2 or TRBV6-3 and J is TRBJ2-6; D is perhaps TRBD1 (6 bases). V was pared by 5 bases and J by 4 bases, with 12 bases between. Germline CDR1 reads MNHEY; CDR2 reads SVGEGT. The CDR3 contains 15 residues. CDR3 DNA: TGTGCCAGCAGTAATACAGGGTTAGGGGCCAACGTCCTGACTTTC. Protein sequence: CASSNTGLGANVLTF.